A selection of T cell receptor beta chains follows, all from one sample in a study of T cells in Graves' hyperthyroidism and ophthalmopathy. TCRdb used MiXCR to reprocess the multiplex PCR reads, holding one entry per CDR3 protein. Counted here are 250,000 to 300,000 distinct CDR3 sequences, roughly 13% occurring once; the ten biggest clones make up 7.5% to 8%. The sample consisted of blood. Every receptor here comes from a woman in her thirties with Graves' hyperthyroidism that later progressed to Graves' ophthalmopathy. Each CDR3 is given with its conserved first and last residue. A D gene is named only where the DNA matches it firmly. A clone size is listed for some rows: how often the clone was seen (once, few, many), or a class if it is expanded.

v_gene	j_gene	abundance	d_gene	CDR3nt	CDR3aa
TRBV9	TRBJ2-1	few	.	TGTGCCAGCAGCTCCCGAGGGGGGAGAGAATCCTACAATGAGCAGTTCTTC	CASSSRGGRESYNEQFF
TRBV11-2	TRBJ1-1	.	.	TGTCCCAGCAGCCGGGGAGACAGAGCCAACACTGAAGCTTTCTTT	CPSSRGDRANTEAFF
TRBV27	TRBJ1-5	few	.	TGTGCCAGCGGCATCAGGGAGGGTCAGCCCCAGCATTTT	CASGIREGQPQHF
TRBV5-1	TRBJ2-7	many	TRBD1	TGCGCCAGCAGCTTGGACCAGGGGGCCTACGAGCAGTACTTC	CASSLDQGAYEQYF
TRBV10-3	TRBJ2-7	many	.	TGTGCCATCAGTGAGTCGAGGGGAAACTACGAGCAGTACTTC	CAISESRGNYEQYF
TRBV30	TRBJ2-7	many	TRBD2	TGTGCCGGAGAAGGGGCTAGCGGCTCGGTCGAGCAGTACTTC	CAGEGASGSVEQYF
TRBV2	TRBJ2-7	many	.	TGTGCCAGCAGTGAAAAACAGCGGTTATGGTGCGAGCAGTACTTC	CASSEKQRLWCEQYF
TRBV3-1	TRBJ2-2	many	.	TGTGCCAGCAGCCATTCGGACTACAACACCGGGGAGCTGTTTTTT	CASSHSDYNTGELFF
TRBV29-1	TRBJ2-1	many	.	TGCAGCGTTGAGTCACTGGACAATGAGCAGTTCTTC	CSVESLDNEQFF
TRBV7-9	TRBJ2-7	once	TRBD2	TGTGCCAGCAGCTTAGGAGCGGGGCCCGGGGTCCACGAGCAGTACTTC	CASSLGAGPGVHEQYF
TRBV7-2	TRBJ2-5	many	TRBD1	TGTGCCAGCAGCTCCTTCCCCAGGGGGCGCCGGGAGACCCAGTACTTC	CASSSFPRGRRETQYF
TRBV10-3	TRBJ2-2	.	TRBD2	TGTGCCATCAGTGACGGGCGGGAGGGCGGCACCGGGGAGCTGTTTTTT	CAISDGREGGTGELFF
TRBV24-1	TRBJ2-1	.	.	TGTGCCACCAGTGACAACAGGGAGGGTGAGCAGTTCTTC	CATSDNREGEQFF
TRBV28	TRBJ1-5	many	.	TGTGCCAGCACCTCCACAATCAGCAATCAGCCCCAGCATTTT	CASTSTISNQPQHF
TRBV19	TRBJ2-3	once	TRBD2	TGTGCCAGTAGTTCCCGGACTAGCGGAACGAGAGATACGCAGTATTTT	CASSSRTSGTRDTQYF
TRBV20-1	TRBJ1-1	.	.	TGCAGTGCTAGTTCCGCGTTGAACACTGAAGCTTTCTTT	CSASSALNTEAFF
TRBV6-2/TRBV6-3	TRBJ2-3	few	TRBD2	TGTGCCAGCAGTTACGTTCCGGCGGGAGGGGACACAGATACGCAGTATTTT	CASSYVPAGGDTDTQYF
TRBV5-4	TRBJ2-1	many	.	TGTGCCAGCAGCTTGGCCGGGGACAATGAGCAGTTCTTC	CASSLAGDNEQFF
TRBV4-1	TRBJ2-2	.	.	TGCGCCAGCCGCCAACTCTCCGGGGAGCTGTTTTTT	CASRQLSGELFF
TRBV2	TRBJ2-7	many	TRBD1	TGTGCCAGCAGTGCCGGGACAGGGTACGAGCAGTACTTC	CASSAGTGYEQYF
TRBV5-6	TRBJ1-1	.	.	TGTGCCAGCAGCCCGTACCGGGACCCCTCGATTTTTGGAGCTTTCTTT	CASSPYRDPSIFGAFF
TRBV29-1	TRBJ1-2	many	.	TGCAGCGCTGACGAAACAGGGTCGGGTGGCTACACCTTC	CSADETGSGGYTF
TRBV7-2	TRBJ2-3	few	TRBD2	TGTGCCAGCAGCTTCCTAGCGGAGCCAGATACGCAGTATTTT	CASSFLAEPDTQYF
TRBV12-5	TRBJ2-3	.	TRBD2	TGTGCTAGTGCTAGCGGGATATCGGATACGCAGTATTTT	CASASGISDTQYF
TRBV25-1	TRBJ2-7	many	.	TGTGCCAGCAGTGAATCCAGACTCTTGGACCACGAGCAGTACTTC	CASSESRLLDHEQYF
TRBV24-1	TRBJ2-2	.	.	TGTGCCACCAGTGACTCCCGGGCCCGTGGCGGGGAGCTGTTTTTT	CATSDSRARGGELFF
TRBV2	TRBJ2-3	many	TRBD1	TGTGCCAGCAGTGGACAGGGGGCCACAGATACGCAGTATTTT	CASSGQGATDTQYF
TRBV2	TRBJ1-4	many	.	TGTGCCAGCAGTGAAGGAGAATGGGCAACTAATGAAAAACTGTTTTTT	CASSEGEWATNEKLFF
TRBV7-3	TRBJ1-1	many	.	TGTGCCAGCAGCCTCCAAACGAACACTGAAGCTTTCTTT	CASSLQTNTEAFF
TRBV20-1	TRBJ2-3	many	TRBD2	TGCAGTGCTAGACTAGCGGGAGCAACAGATACGCAGTATTTT	CSARLAGATDTQYF
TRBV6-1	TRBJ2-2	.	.	TGTGCCAGCAGCCAGGGGGGACTGTTTTTT	CASSQGGLFF